These 28 T cell receptor beta chains were sequenced from one sample in a study of cytomegalovirus exposure and HLA in healthy donors. Profiling relied on immunoSEQ multiplex PCR, and the TCRdb table lists in-frame clones only, not all of them. This table has over 110,000 clones, approximately 86% appearing once. Sequencing input: PBMCs. The receptors come from a man younger than 35 in good health and CMV-seropositive.

This clone has only a few counts. The chain couples TRBV2 to TRBJ2-7; a possible D gene is TRBD2 (5 bases). The V end lost 5 bases, the J end lost 3 bases, and 17 bases lay between the germline ends. The germline V gene has CDR1 SNHLY and CDR2 FYNNEI. CDR3 length equals 15 residues. CDR3 sequence: CASSSMASRIYEQYF. In nucleotides, the CDR3 is TGTGCCAGCAGTTCTATGGCTAGCAGGATCTACGAGCAGTACTTC.

V usage is TRBV30 and J usage is TRBJ2-7, with D maybe TRBD1 (6 bases). Germline lookup yields CDR1 GTSNPN and CDR2 SVGIG (reference sequence). With 2 bases removed from V and 3 bases from J, the gap between germline ends came to 11 bases. The CDR3 is 13 residues long. The CDR3 reads CAWSTGRGYEQYF. DNA of the CDR3: TGTGCCTGGAGTACGGGCAGGGGCTACGAGCAGTACTTC.

The chain couples TRBV7-9 to TRBJ1-1; TRBD1 matches 8 bases. CDR3 size: 13 residues. Germline values: CDR1 SEHNR, CDR2 FQNEAQ (reference sequence). V gave up 3 bases and J gave up 5 bases; unmatched junction bases: 2. The CDR3 loop reads CASSFTGGTEAFF. Here the CDR3 DNA reads TGTGCCAGCAGCTTCACAGGGGGGACTGAAGCTTTCTTT.

The rearrangement joins TRBV6-1 to TRBJ2-2, with 8 nucleotides matching TRBD1. Germline V gives CDR1 MNHNS, CDR2 SASEGT. The V and J ends lost 7 bases and 5 bases, in that order; junction bases with no gene match: 6. The CDR3 has 14 residues. CDR3 bases: TGTGCCAGCACGACAGGGGTGGAAACCGGGGAGCTGTTTTTT. Translating it yields CASTTGVETGELFF.

The CDR3 reads CSASGTAGANVLTF. In nucleotides, the CDR3 is TGCAGCGCCTCCGGGACAGCAGGGGCCAACGTCCTGACTTTC. V gene TRBV29-1 combines with J gene TRBJ2-6, with TRBD1 identical over 7 bases. CDR3 length: 14 residues. V was pared by 7 bases and J by 4 bases, with 7 bases of the junction left unmatched. Germline CDR1 SQVTM, CDR2 ANQGSEA.

The rearrangement uses TRBV9 and TRBJ2-1, with D perhaps TRBD2 (6 bases). With 1 base removed from V and 4 bases from J, the gap between germline ends came to 12 bases. The CDR3 length is 15 residues. Germline-derived CDR1 and CDR2 are SGDLS and YYNGEE. The CDR3 DNA reads as TGTGCCAGCAGCGTACGGGGGTGGGCGTACAATGAGCAGTTCTTC. This sequence encodes CASSVRGWAYNEQFF.

This clone was recorded only once. This chain joins TRBV6-5 and TRBJ2-7; the D is unclear. Trimming pared 3 bases from V and 0 bases from J, leaving 9 bases between. This CDR3 is 14 amino acids long. In germline, CDR1 is MNHEY, CDR2 SVGAGI. The CDR3 DNA reads TGTGCCAGCAGTTATACCTCCAGCTCCTACGAGCAGTACTTC. The encoded protein is CASSYTSSSYEQYF.

This clone was seen more than once but under ten times. The gene calls are TRBV30 and TRBJ2-7; TRBD1 aligns across 10 bases. The CDR3 is 14 amino acids. With V trimmed by 2 bases and J by 3 bases, 4 bases remained unmatched. Germline V gene data show CDR1 as GTSNPN and CDR2 as SVGIG (reference sequence). CDR3 amino acids: CAWSSGTGVYEQYF. DNA for the CDR3: TGTGCCTGGAGTTCCGGGACAGGGGTCTACGAGCAGTACTTC. Variable domain in full (rest from reference TRBV30 and TRBJ2-7): SQTIHQWPATLVQPVGSPLSLECTVEGTSNPNLYWYRQAAGRGLQLLFYSVGIGQISSEVPQNLSASRPQDRQFILSSKKLLLSDSGFYLCAWSSGTGVYEQYFGPGTRLTVT.

V gene TRBV6-5 combines with J gene TRBJ1-1; the D is unclear. Germline CDR1 MNHEY, CDR2 SVGAGI. Deletions cut 0 bases from V and 4 bases from J, with 6 bases between. CDR3 length: 13 residues. CDR3 DNA sequence: TGTGCCAGCAGTTACTCGGGGAGCACTGAAGCTTTCTTT. It yields the protein CASSYSGSTEAFF.

A few counts support this clone. The CDR3 is CASSPNPGTNTGELFF. The DNA for the CDR3 is TGTGCCAGCAGCCCCAATCCCGGGACGAACACCGGGGAGCTGTTTTTT. The rearrangement links TRBV4-2 to TRBJ2-2; tentative D call: TRBD2 (5 bases). CDR1 and CDR2 (germline): LGHNA, YNFKEQ. Trimming left V 4 bases short and J 0 bases short, with 12 bases between. The CDR3 is 16 amino acids.

V and J are TRBV30 and TRBJ2-7, with 8 positions matching TRBD1. The germline V gene encodes CDR1 GTSNPN and CDR2 SVGIG (reference sequence). The CDR3 has 12 residues. Here the CDR3 DNA reads TGTGCATTGAGACAGGGGCGGTACGAGCAGTACTTC. It yields the protein CALRQGRYEQYF.

This chain connects TRBV10-3 to TRBJ2-1; TRBD1 is a possible D gene (6 bases). The CDR3 has 14 residues. CDR1 and CDR2 (germline): ENHRY, SYGVKD. V dropped 11 bases and J dropped 7 bases, with 21 bases sitting between them. CDR3 coding DNA: TGTGCCGCGCAAAAGGGCACCACAGGGAATGAGCAGTTCTTC. Translated, it gives CAAQKGTTGNEQFF.

This chain connects TRBV18 to TRBJ2-7, with 9 positions matching TRBD1. Germline V gene lookup returns CDR1 KGHSH and CDR2 LQKENI. There are 13 residues in the CDR3. Unmatched junction bases numbered 2, after V lost 3 bases and J lost 5 bases. The chain's CDR3 is CASSPWTGDEQYF. Here the CDR3 DNA reads TGTGCCAGCTCACCTTGGACAGGGGACGAGCAGTACTTC. The whole variable domain, remainder taken from reference TRBV18 and TRBJ2-7, is NAGVMQNPRHLVRRRGQEARLRCSPMKGHSHVYWYRQLPEEGLKFMVYLQKENIIDESGMPKERFSAEFPKEGPSILRIQQVVRGDSAAYFCASSPWTGDEQYFGPGTRLTVT.

The V and J genes are TRBV5-3 and TRBJ1-1; D ambiguous. TRBV5-3 is recorded as an ORF, its role being uncertain. V was cut by 6 bases and J by 2 bases, with 20 bases left in between. CDR3 size: 16 residues. CDR3 in amino acids: CARIFGRLHPNTEAFF. For the CDR3, the DNA is TGTGCCAGAATCTTCGGCAGACTGCACCCTAACACTGAAGCTTTCTTT.

The rearrangement joins TRBV25-1 to TRBJ1-5, with D maybe TRBD1 (5 bases). V was pared by 4 bases and J by 3 bases, with 13 bases between. Germline CDR1 MGHDK, CDR2 SYGVNS. This CDR3 contains 15 residues. DNA of the CDR3: TGTGCCAGCAGTGGCGACAGAGAGTCCAATCAGCCCCAGCATTTT. Protein: CASSGDRESNQPQHF. Supplemented by reference TRBV25-1 and TRBJ1-5, the full variable domain reads EADIYQTPRYLVIGTGKKITLECSQTMGHDKMYWYQQDPGMELHLIHYSYGVNSTEKGDLSSESTVSRIRTEHFPLTLESARPSHTSQYLCASSGDRESNQPQHFGDGTRLSIL.

The chain carries TRBV25-1 and TRBJ2-6, with D unresolved. The germline V and J ends were trimmed by 3 bases and 5 bases, with 8 bases remaining between them. There are 14 residues in the CDR3. Germline V CDR1 and CDR2: MGHDK, SYGVNS. CDR3 loop: CASSDRSRANVLTF. The DNA of the CDR3 is TGTGCCAGCAGTGACCGGTCCCGGGCCAACGTCCTGACTTTC.

The V gene is TRBV5-1, the J gene TRBJ2-1; 7 positions agree with TRBD1. J was trimmed by 7 bases and V by 2 bases; bases with no gene match: 9. CDR1 and CDR2 from the germline V gene are SGHRS and YFSETQ. The CDR3 runs 15 residues. The CDR3 is CASSFKGTAGNEQFF. The CDR3 region has the DNA TGCGCCAGCAGCTTTAAGGGGACAGCCGGGAATGAGCAGTTCTTC.

The J gene is TRBJ1-6, the V gene TRBV10-2; TRBD1 matches at 8 bases. The CDR3 length is 12 residues. The V and J ends lost 8 bases and 10 bases, in that order; junction bases with no gene match: 4. Looked up from germline, CDR1 is WSHSY and CDR2 is SAAADI. CDR3 DNA sequence: TGCGCCAGCGCGGCAGGGGGCTCACCCCTCCACTTT. This codes for CASAAGGSPLHF.

The chain has TRBV6-5 and TRBJ1-6; D might be TRBD1 (5 bases). The CDR3 totals 14 residues. Trimming removed 5 bases at V and 4 bases at J, with 9 bases between. The germline gives CDR1 MNHEY, CDR2 SVGAGI. The CDR3 here is CASSPTGYNSPLHF. The CDR3 bases are TGTGCCAGCAGTCCTACAGGATATAATTCACCCCTCCACTTT.

The V call is TRBV4-2, the J call TRBJ2-1; 7 nucleotides match TRBD2. Germline loops: CDR1 LGHNA, CDR2 YNFKEQ. The CDR3 extends over 16 amino acids. V lost 0 bases and J lost 0; bases outside the gene matches: 2. The CDR3 DNA reads TGTGCCAGCAGCCAAGACGGCGGGAGCTCCTACAATGAGCAGTTCTTC. It translates to CASSQDGGSSYNEQFF.

V gene TRBV5-1 combines with J gene TRBJ2-2; D unclear. The length of the CDR3 is 15 residues. Trimming stripped 6 bases from V and 4 bases from J, with 16 bases between. Germline lookup yields CDR1 SGHRS and CDR2 YFSETQ. In DNA form, the CDR3 reads TGCGCCAGCACCTCAGGATCTGTGAGCACCGGGGAGCTGTTTTTT. It codes for CASTSGSVSTGELFF.

In this sample, this clone turned up once. The chain joins TRBV7-6 to TRBJ2-3; D gene ambiguous. This CDR3 contains 15 residues. The ends were cut back, 1 base at V and 3 bases at J, with 11 bases in the middle. Germline CDR1 is SGHVS and CDR2 is FNYEAQ. The CDR3 DNA reads TGTGCCAGCAGCTTAGTGGGTGGGCGAACAGATACGCAGTATTTT. It yields the protein CASSLVGGRTDTQYF.

The rearrangement uses TRBV19 and TRBJ1-2; no clear D. V shed 2 bases and J shed 4 bases, with 23 bases lying between them. From germline, CDR1 is LNHDA and CDR2 SQIVND (reference sequence). CDR3 length equals 18 residues. The CDR3 DNA sequence: TGTGCCAGTAGTATAATTAATAACAGCCCGAAATTAGTCTATGGCTACACCTTC. Translation: CASSIINNSPKLVYGYTF.

The chain joins TRBV5-1 to TRBJ1-5; TRBD1 matches 9 bases. CDR1 SGHRS and CDR2 YFSETQ come from the germline V gene. Trimming removed 0 bases from V and 10 bases from J; junction bases left unmatched: 8. This CDR3 is 15 amino acids long. The CDR3 DNA reads as TGCGCCAGCAGCTTGGATGGGACAGGGTCTCGTCCCCAGCATTTT. Translating gives CASSLDGTGSRPQHF.

This clone was detected only once. The chain recombines TRBV27 with TRBJ2-7; D is perhaps TRBD1 (5 bases). Trimming removed 8 bases from V and 1 base from J, with 21 bases in between. CDR3 size: 16 residues. Germline loops: CDR1 MNHEY, CDR2 SMNVEV (reference sequence). CDR3 in amino acids: CASSASRQSFSYEQYF. CDR3 coding DNA: TGTGCCAGCTCGGCCTCGAGACAGAGTTTTTCCTACGAGCAGTACTTC.

V usage is TRBV30 and J usage is TRBJ2-7, with a tentative D call TRBD1 (5 bases). This CDR3 spans 13 amino acids. Germline CDR1 and CDR2: GTSNPN and SVGIG (reference sequence). V shed 1 base and J shed 3 bases, with 10 bases lying between them. CDR3 protein: CAWSGGKDYEQYF. As DNA, the CDR3 is TGTGCCTGGAGTGGGGGCAAAGACTACGAGCAGTACTTC.

The CDR3 region is CASSLRVGLAGTRYEQYF. CDR3 sequence (DNA): TGTGCCAGCAGCTTACGTGTGGGACTAGCGGGAACTCGCTACGAGCAGTACTTC. The chain recombines TRBV5-4 with TRBJ2-7; TRBD2 agrees at 13 bases. The J segment lost 3 bases and the V segment lost 2 bases, leaving 11 bases of the junction unmatched. The CDR3 is made up of 18 amino acids. Germline V lookup: CDR1 SGHNT, CDR2 YYREEE (reference sequence).

This clone appeared once. The rearrangement uses TRBV25-1 and TRBJ2-5; D may be TRBD1 (6 bases). V gave up 6 bases and J gave up 4 bases, with 12 bases separating them. Germline CDR1 MGHDK, CDR2 SYGVNS. The CDR3 extends over 13 amino acids. Here the CDR3 DNA reads TGTGCCAGCAGACAGGGTTCTTTAGAGACCCAGTACTTC. Translation gives CASRQGSLETQYF.